The 9 T cell receptor beta chains below all came from one sample that was sequenced in a study of blood T cell repertoires in COVID-19. TCRdb keeps only in-frame clones here, not all; method: immunoSEQ multiplex PCR. The data show around 380,000 clones, roughly 77% seen once. Material for sequencing was peripheral blood. These TCRs come from a human donor with acute or convalescent COVID-19. The donor label of this sample is uncertain.

The chain couples TRBV5-1 to TRBJ2-5; TRBD2 aligns across 7 bases. CDR1 and CDR2 from the germline V gene are SGHRS and YFSETQ. The CDR3 is made up of 16 amino acids. V lost 2 bases to trimming and J lost 1 base; unmatched junction nucleotides: 8. As DNA, the CDR3 is TGCGCCAGCAGCTTCCTAGCGGTGGGGGGCCAAGAGACCCAGTACTTC. It encodes CASSFLAVGGQETQYF.

This chain joins TRBV18 and TRBJ2-5; 7 bases fit TRBD1. This CDR3 has 15 amino acids. Per germline, CDR1 KGHSH and CDR2 LQKENI. V shed 4 bases and J 3 bases; nucleotides not matched to a gene: 8. The CDR3 spells CASSLNVGTEETQYF. The DNA of the CDR3 is TGTGCCAGCTCACTTAACGTGGGGACAGAAGAGACCCAGTACTTC. Combining the CDR3 with reference TRBV18 and TRBJ2-5 gives the whole variable domain NAGVMQNPRHLVRRRGQEARLRCSPMKGHSHVYWYRQLPEEGLKFMVYLQKENIIDESGMPKERFSAEFPKEGPSILRIQQVVRGDSAAYFCASSLNVGTEETQYFGPGTRLLVL.

The chain is built from TRBV7-6 and TRBJ2-1, with TRBD2 matching 12 bases. Per germline, CDR1 SGHVS and CDR2 FNYEAQ. This CDR3 spans 16 amino acids. V shed 5 bases, J shed 4 bases, and the junction held 6 bases outside the gene matches. The CDR3 sequence: CASSEGLAGIYNEQFF. The CDR3 DNA follows: TGTGCCAGCAGCGAAGGACTAGCGGGAATATACAATGAGCAGTTCTTC.

The V and J genes are TRBV13 and TRBJ1-5; TRBD1 agrees at 7 bases. The CDR3 has 17 amino acids. Germline V gene sequence: CDR1 PRHDT, CDR2 FYEKMQ (reference sequence). Trimming took 0 bases from V and 11 from J; bases not matched to a gene: 16. The CDR3 region has the DNA TGTGCCAGCAGCTTAGGGCCCACAGGGGCCTCGGGTGGATCCCAGCATTTT. This sequence encodes CASSLGPTGASGGSQHF.

This chain links TRBV6-6 with TRBJ2-7, with 7 positions matching TRBD1. Unmatched junction bases numbered 6, after V lost 8 bases and J lost 2 bases. There are 13 residues in the CDR3. The germline V gene encodes CDR1 MNHNY and CDR2 SVGAGI (reference sequence). The CDR3 region is CASRQGGPYEQYF. CDR3 nucleotide sequence: TGTGCCAGCCGACAGGGTGGCCCCTACGAGCAGTACTTC.

J is TRBJ2-3 and V is TRBV30; possible D gene TRBD2, 6 bases. The V and J ends lost 3 bases and 2 bases respectively, with 15 bases between them. This CDR3 has 15 amino acids. CDR1 and CDR2 from the germline V gene are GTSNPN and SVGIG (reference sequence). The CDR3 DNA reads TGTGCCTGGAGGCGGGAATCGGGGCACACAGATACGCAGTATTTT. It is translated as CAWRRESGHTDTQYF.

The chain combines TRBV2 with TRBJ2-1; 9 positions match TRBD1. From germline, CDR1 is SNHLY and CDR2 FYNNEI. This CDR3 is built from 13 residues. Trimming at V came to 6 bases and at J to 6 bases, leaving 3 bases not matched to a gene. The CDR3 DNA reads TGTGCCAGCAGGGACAGGGGCTTCAATGAGCAGTTCTTC. Its protein is CASRDRGFNEQFF.

The genes are TRBV7-2 and TRBJ1-5; TRBD1 aligns across 9 bases. The CDR3 has 15 amino acids. The V and J ends lost 5 bases and 5 bases, in that order; junction bases with no gene match: 7. Germline values: CDR1 SGHTA, CDR2 FQGNSA. In nucleotides, the CDR3 is TGTGCCAGCAGCAACCGACAGGGGGGAGATCAGCCCCAGCATTTT. This gives the protein CASSNRQGGDQPQHF.

This clone was detected once. CDR3 region: CSVTRTDTNYNEQFF. In DNA, the CDR3 is TGCAGCGTTACGAGGACAGACACAAACTACAATGAGCAGTTCTTC. V gene TRBV29-1 combines with J gene TRBJ2-1; D is possibly TRBD1 (6 bases). Between the trimmed V and J ends, which lost 5 bases and 3 bases, there was a span of 17 bases. CDR1 SQVTM and CDR2 ANQGSEA come from the germline V gene. The CDR3 has 15 amino acids.